The entry below gives a single T cell receptor (beta chain) sequence along with its context. The antigen remains undetermined. The source of the sample is a study of T cell repertoires in cytomegalovirus infection. Study background: CMV infection together with matching HLA type was indicated by public TCR beta signatures.

Study results and caveats: HLA-C-restricted CMV clonotypes gave the most frequent clonotype in two of eight donors. Cumulative frequency of public TCR beta families picked out carriers of CMV plus the relevant HLA.

TCRdb re-called the reads with MiXCR, one entry per CDR3 protein. The sample includes approximately 250,000 distinct CDR3 sequences, roughly 12% of them seen just once. The V end was cut by 5 bases, the J end by 4 bases, with 21 bases between. This CDR3 spans 17 amino acids. The germline gives CDR1 SGHVS, CDR2 FNYEAQ. The chain has TRBV7-6 and TRBJ1-3; possibly TRBD1 for D (6 bases). The receptor's source is a human donor in good health (CMV status not recorded). Some clones in this sample may be carry-over from other donors' samples. Sequencing was performed on PBMCs. The CDR3 loop is CASSILLGTIDGNTIYF. The CDR3 nucleotides read TGTGCCAGCAGCATACTCCTCGGGACAATAGACGGAAACACCATATATTTT.